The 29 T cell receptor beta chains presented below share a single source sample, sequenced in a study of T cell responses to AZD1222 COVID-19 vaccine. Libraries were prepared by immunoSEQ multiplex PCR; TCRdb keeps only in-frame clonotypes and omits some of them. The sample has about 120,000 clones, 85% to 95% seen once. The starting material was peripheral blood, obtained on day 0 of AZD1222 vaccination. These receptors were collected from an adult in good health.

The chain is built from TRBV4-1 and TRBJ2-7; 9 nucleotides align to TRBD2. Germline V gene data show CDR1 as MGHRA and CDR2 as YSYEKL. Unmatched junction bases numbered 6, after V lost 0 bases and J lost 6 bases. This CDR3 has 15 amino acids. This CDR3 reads CASSQEPREGSEQYF. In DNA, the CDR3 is TGCGCCAGCAGCCAAGAGCCGCGGGAGGGATCCGAGCAGTACTTC.

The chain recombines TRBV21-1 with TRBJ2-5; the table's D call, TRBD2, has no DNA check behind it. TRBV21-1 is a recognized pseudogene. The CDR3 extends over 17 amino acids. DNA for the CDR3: TGTGCCAGCAGCAAAAGACTAGCGGGACCAGGACGAGAGACCCAGTACTTC. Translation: CASSKRLAGPGRETQYF.

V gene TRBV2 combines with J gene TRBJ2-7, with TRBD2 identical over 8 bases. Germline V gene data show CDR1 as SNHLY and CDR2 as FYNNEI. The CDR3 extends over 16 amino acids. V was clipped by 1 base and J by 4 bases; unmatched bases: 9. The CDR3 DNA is TGTGCCAGCAGTGAAGAAGCAGCGGGAGTTGGGTACGAGCAGTACTTC. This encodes CASSEEAAGVGYEQYF.

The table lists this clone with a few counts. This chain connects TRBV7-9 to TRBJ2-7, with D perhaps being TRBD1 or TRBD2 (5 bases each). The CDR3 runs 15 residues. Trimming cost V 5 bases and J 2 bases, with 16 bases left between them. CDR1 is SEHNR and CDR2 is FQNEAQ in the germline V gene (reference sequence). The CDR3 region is CASSLGTDPPYEQYF. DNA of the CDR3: TGTGCCAGCAGCCTTGGGACGGATCCTCCCTACGAGCAGTACTTC.

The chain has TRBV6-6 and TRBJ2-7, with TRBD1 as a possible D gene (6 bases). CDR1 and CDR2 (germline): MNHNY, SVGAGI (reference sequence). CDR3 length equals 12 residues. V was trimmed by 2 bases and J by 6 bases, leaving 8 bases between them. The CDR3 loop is CASSYTRGEQYF. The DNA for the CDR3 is TGTGCCAGCAGTTACACCAGGGGCGAGCAGTACTTC.

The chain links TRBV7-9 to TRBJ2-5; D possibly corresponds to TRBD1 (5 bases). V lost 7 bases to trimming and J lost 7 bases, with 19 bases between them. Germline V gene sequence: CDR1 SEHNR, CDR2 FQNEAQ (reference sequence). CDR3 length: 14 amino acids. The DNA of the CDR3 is TGTGCCAGCAACGCGGACACCAAGTATGGGACCCAGTACTTC. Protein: CASNADTKYGTQYF.

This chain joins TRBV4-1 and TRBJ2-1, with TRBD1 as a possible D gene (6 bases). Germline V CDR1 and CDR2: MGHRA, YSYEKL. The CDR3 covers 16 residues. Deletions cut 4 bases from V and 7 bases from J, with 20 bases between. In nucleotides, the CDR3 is TGCGCCAGCAGCCCGCCCCTGCAGGGGATTGTGAATGAGCAGTTCTTC. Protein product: CASSPPLQGIVNEQFF.

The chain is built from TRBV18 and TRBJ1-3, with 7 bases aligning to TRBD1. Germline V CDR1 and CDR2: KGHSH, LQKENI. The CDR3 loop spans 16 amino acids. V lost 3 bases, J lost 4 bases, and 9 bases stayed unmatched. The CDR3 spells CASSPLHGTEGNTIYF. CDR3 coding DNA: TGTGCCAGCTCACCCCTCCATGGGACAGAAGGAAACACCATATATTTT.

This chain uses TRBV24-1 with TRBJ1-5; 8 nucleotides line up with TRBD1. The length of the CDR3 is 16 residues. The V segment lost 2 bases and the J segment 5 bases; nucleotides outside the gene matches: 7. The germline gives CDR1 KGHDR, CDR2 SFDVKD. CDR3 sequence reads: CATSDSRDRRDQPQHF. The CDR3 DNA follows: TGTGCCACCAGTGATTCCCGGGACAGGCGAGATCAGCCCCAGCATTTT.

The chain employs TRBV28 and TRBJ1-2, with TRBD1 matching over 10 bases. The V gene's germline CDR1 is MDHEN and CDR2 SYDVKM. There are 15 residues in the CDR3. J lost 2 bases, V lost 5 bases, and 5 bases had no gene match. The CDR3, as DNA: TGTGCCAGCAGTGAGACAGGGGGCTGGAACTATGGCTACACCTTC. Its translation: CASSETGGWNYGYTF.

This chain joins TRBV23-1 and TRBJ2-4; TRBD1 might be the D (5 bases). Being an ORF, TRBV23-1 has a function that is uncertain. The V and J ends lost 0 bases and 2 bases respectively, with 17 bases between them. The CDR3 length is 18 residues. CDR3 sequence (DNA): TGCGCCAGCAGTCAATCGCCTCCTCTGGGGCTAACCAAAAACATTCAGTACTTC. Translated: CASSQSPPLGLTKNIQYF.

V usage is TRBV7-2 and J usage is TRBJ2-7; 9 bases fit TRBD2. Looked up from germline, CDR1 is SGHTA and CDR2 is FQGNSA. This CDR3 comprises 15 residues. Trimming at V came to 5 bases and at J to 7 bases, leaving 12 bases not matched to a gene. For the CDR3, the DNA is TGTGCCAGCAGCCTATCTAGCGGGGACCCGATTGAGCAGTACTTC. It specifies CASSLSSGDPIEQYF. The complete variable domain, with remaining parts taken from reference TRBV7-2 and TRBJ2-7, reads GAGVSQSPSNKVTEKGKDVELRCDPISGHTALYWYRQSLGQGLEFLIYFQGNSAPDKSGLPSDRFSAERTGGSVSTLTIQRTQQEDSAVYLCASSLSSGDPIEQYFGPGTRLTVT.

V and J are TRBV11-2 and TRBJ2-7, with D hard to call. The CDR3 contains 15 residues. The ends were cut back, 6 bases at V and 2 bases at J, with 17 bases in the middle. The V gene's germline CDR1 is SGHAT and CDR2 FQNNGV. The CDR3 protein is CASSSTRHPPYEQYF. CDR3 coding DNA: TGTGCCAGCAGTTCAACTCGACACCCCCCCTACGAGCAGTACTTC.

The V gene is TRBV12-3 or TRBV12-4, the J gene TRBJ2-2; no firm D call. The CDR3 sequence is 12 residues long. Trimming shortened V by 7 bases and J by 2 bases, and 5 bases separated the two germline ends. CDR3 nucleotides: TGTGCCAGCAACCGCAACACCGGGGAGCTGTTTTTT. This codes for CASNRNTGELFF.

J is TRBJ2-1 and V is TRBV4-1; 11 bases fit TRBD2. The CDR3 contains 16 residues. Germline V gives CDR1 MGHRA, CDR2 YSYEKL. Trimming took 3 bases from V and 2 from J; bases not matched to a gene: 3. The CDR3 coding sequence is TGCGCCAGCAGCCAGGGGACTAGCGGCACCTACAATGAGCAGTTCTTC. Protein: CASSQGTSGTYNEQFF.

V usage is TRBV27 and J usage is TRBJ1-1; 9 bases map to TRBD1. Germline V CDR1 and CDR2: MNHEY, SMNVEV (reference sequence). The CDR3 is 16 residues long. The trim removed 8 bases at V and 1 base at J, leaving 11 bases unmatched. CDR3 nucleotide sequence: TGTGCCAGCTCTCCGGGACAGGGAAGGAAGAACACTGAAGCTTTCTTT. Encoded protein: CASSPGQGRKNTEAFF.

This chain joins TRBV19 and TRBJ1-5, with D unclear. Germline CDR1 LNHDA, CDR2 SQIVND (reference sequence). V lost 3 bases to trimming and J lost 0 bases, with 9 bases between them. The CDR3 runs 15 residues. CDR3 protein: CASSMSDYSNQPQHF. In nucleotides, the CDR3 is TGTGCCAGTAGTATGTCCGATTATAGCAATCAGCCCCAGCATTTT.

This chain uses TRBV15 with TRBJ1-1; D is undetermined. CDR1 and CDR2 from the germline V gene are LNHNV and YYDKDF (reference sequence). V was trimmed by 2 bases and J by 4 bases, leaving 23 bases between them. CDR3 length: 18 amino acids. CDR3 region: CATSRIHTAGLLPTEAFF. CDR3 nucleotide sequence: TGTGCCACCAGCAGAATTCATACGGCCGGGCTCCTACCCACTGAAGCTTTCTTT.

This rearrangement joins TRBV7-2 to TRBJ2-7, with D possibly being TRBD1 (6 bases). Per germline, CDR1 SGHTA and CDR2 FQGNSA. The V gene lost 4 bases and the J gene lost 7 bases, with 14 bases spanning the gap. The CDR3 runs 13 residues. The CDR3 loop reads CASSSRQAREQYF. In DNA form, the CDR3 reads TGTGCCAGCAGCTCCAGACAGGCAAGGGAGCAGTACTTC.

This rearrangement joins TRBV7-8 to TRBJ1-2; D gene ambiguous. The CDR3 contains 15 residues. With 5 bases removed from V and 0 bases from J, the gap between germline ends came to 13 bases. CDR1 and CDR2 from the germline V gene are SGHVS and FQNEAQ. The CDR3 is CASSHSRIPNYGYTF. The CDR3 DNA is TGTGCCAGCAGCCATTCTAGGATTCCTAACTATGGCTACACCTTC.

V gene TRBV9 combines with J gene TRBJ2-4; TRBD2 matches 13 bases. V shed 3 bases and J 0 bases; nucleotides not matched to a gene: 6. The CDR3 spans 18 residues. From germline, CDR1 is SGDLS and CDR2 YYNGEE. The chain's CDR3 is CASSAGTSGTLAKNIQYF. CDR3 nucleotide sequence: TGTGCCAGCAGCGCCGGGACTAGCGGGACTCTAGCCAAAAACATTCAGTACTTC.

The CDR3 protein is CASRSAPGQQNSPLHF. The CDR3 DNA is TGTGCCAGCAGATCCGCTCCGGGACAACAAAATTCACCCCTCCACTTT. The rearrangement uses TRBV2 and TRBJ1-6; weak D call: TRBD1 (6 bases). The germline CDR1 and CDR2 sequences are SNHLY and FYNNEI. V was cut by 6 bases and J by 7 bases, with 19 bases left in between. This CDR3 is 16 amino acids long.

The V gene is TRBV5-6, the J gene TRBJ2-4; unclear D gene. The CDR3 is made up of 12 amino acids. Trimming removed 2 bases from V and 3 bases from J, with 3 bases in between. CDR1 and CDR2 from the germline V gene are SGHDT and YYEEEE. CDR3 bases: TGTGCCAGCAGCTTAGTCAAAAACATTCAGTACTTC. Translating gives CASSLVKNIQYF.

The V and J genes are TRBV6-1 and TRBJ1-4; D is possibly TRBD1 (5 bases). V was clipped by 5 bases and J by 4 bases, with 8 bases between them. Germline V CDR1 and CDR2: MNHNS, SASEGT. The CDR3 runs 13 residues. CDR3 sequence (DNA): TGTGCCAGCAGTCGGACAAGTAATGAAAAACTGTTTTTT. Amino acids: CASSRTSNEKLFF.

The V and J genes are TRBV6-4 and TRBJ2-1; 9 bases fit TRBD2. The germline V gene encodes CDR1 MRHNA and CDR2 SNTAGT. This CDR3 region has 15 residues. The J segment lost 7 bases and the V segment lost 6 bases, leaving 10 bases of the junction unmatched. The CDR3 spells CASSVAGDGGNEQFF. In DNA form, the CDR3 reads TGTGCCAGCAGCGTAGCGGGAGATGGGGGTAATGAGCAGTTCTTC.

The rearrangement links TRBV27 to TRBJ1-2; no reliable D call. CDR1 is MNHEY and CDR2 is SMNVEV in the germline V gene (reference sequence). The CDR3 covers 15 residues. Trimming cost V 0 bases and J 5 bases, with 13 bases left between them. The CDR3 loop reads CASSLSALGIYGYTF. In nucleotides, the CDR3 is TGTGCCAGCAGTTTATCTGCCTTAGGGATTTATGGCTACACCTTC.

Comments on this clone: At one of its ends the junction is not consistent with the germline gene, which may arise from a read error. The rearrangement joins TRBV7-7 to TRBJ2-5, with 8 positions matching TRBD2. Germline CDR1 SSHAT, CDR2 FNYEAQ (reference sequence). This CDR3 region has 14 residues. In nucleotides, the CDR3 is TGTGCTAGCAGCTTAGCTCCGGGAGGGGAGACCCAGTACTTC. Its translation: CASSLAPGGETQYF.

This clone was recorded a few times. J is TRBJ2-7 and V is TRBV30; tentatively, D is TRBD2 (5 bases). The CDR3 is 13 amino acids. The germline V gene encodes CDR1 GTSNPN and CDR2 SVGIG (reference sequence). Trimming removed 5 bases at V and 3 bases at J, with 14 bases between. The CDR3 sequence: CAWDGLMGYEQYF. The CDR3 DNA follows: TGTGCCTGGGATGGACTGATGGGCTACGAGCAGTACTTC. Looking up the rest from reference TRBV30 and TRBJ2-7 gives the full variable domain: SQTIHQWPATLVQPVGSPLSLECTVEGTSNPNLYWYRQAAGRGLQLLFYSVGIGQISSEVPQNLSASRPQDRQFILSSKKLLLSDSGFYLCAWDGLMGYEQYFGPGTRLTVT.

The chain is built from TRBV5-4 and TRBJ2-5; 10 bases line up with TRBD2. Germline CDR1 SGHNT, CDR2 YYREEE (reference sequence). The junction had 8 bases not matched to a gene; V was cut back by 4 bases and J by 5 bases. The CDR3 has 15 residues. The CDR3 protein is CASSQLQREGETQYF. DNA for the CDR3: TGTGCCAGCAGCCAATTACAGCGGGAGGGTGAGACCCAGTACTTC.